This T cell receptor (beta chain) comes out of a study of human T cells and chemical hapten exposure. Study-level information: Doses of diphenylcyclopropenone went to the patients' scalps weekly throughout the approximately 22-week study.

Time point noted: pre-sensitization, week 0. Treatment of the sample: therapeutic diphenylcyclopropenone sensitization with weekly scalp DPC. The V gene's germline CDR1 is KGHSH and CDR2 LQKENI. The CDR3 extends over 13 amino acids. Trimming took off 6 bases at V and 2 bases at J, with 10 bases between the two ends. This clonotype was counted many times. TCRdb re-called the RACE reads with MiXCR, one entry per CDR3 protein. This sample yields about 80,000 distinct CDR3 sequences, of which approximately 15% are seen a single time; roughly 4.6% belongs to the top ten. The rearrangement links TRBV18 to TRBJ2-5; D call uncertain. Sequencing used whole blood, obtained in connection with sensitization to the hapten diphenylcyclopropenone (DPC). The clonotype comes from a woman aged 45-60 years with alopecia areata. Some clones in this sample may be carry-over from other donors' samples. The CDR3 DNA is TGTGCCAGCTCGTCGACACAGCAAGAGACCCAGTACTTC. It translates to CASSSTQQETQYF.